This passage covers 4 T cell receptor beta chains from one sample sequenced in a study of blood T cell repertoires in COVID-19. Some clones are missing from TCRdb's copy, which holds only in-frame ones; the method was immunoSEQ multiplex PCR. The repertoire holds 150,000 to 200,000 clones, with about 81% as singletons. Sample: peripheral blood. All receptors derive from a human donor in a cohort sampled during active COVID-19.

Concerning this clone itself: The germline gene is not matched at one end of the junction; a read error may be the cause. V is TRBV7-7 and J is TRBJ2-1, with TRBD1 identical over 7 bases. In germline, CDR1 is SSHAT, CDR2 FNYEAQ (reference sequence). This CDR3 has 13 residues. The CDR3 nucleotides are TGTGCTAGCAGCTCAGGGGGTCCCAATGAGCAGTTCTTC. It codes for CASSSGGPNEQFF.

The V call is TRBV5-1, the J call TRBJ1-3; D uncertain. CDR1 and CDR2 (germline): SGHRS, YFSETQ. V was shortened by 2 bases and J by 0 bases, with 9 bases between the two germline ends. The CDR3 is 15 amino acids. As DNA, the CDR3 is TGCGCCAGCAGCTTCGGAGAGACCTCTGGAAACACCATATATTTT. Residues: CASSFGETSGNTIYF.

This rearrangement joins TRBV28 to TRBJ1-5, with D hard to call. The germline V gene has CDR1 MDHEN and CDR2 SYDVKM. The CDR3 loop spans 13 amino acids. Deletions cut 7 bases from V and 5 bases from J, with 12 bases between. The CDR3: CASTAGFDQPQHF. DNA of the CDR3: TGTGCCAGCACCGCGGGTTTTGATCAGCCCCAGCATTTT.

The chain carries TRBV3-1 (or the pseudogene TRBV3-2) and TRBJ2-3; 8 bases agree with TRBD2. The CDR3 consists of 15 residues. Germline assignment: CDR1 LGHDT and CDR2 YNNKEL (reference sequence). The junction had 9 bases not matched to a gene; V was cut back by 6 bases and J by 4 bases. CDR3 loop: CASRPAGATPDTQYF. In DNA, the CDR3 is TGTGCCAGCAGACCAGCGGGGGCCACCCCAGATACGCAGTATTTT.